Below are 22 T cell receptor beta chains sequenced from a single sample in a study of OX40 agonist ivuxolimab in advanced cancers. This table comes from immunoSEQ multiplex PCR, and its TCRdb copy is limited to in-frame clones, with some not included. This sample has 68,000 or so clones, with about nine tenths found just once. This specimen was CD4+ or CD8+ T cells sorted from blood, taken in a trial of the OX40 agonist ivuxolimab. All receptors derive from an adult with an advanced solid tumor such as melanoma, head and neck, liver or kidney cancer.

This clone was seen a handful of times. The rearrangement joins TRBV11-2 to TRBJ2-7; D might be TRBD2 (6 bases). The V and J ends lost 1 base and 6 bases respectively, with 13 bases between them. From germline, CDR1 is SGHAT and CDR2 FQNNGV. There are 14 residues in the CDR3. The CDR3 coding sequence is TGTGCCAGCAGCTTAGGGGACCGGGGAGGCGAGCAGTACTTC. This codes for CASSLGDRGGEQYF.

This chain joins TRBV7-9 and TRBJ1-2; tentatively, D is TRBD1 (5 bases). The CDR3 sequence is 13 residues long. With 5 bases removed from V and 7 bases from J, the gap between germline ends came to 14 bases. Per germline, CDR1 SEHNR and CDR2 FQNEAQ (reference sequence). The CDR3 DNA follows: TGTGCCAGCAGCCGGCGGGGGAACGCTGGCTACACCTTC. Protein product: CASSRRGNAGYTF. The variable domain in full, with the rest retrieved from reference TRBV7-9 and TRBJ1-2, is DTGVSQNPRHKITKRGQNVTFRCDPISEHNRLYWYRQTLGQGPEFLTYFQNEAQLEKSRLLSDRFSAERPKGSFSTLEIQRTEQGDSAMYLCASSRRGNAGYTFGSGTRLTVV.

V and J are TRBV11-2 and TRBJ1-3; maybe TRBD1 (5 bases). Per the germline V gene, CDR1 is SGHAT and CDR2 is FQNNGV. The ends were cut back, 8 bases at V and 2 bases at J, with 13 bases in the middle. This CDR3 comprises 14 residues. The DNA for the CDR3 is TGTGCCAGCGGAAACACAGGAGCTGGAAACACCATATATTTT. Translation gives CASGNTGAGNTIYF.

This clone showed up just a few times. The chain has TRBV29-1 and TRBJ1-1, with TRBD1 identical over 8 bases. Germline values: CDR1 SQVTM, CDR2 ANQGSEA. V lost 5 bases and J lost 5; bases outside the gene matches: 10. The CDR3 consists of 14 residues. The CDR3 DNA is TGCAGCGTTTCAAGCGCGACAGGGGAAACTGAAGCTTTCTTT. Its protein product is CSVSSATGETEAFF.

The CDR3 is CASSLEEEDTEAFF. DNA for the CDR3: TGCGCCAGCAGCTTAGAGGAGGAGGACACTGAAGCTTTCTTT. The rearrangement joins TRBV5-1 to TRBJ1-1, with D unclear. The germline gives CDR1 SGHRS, CDR2 YFSETQ. Trimming cost V 2 bases and J 3 bases, with 11 bases left between them. This CDR3 spans 14 amino acids.

The J gene is TRBJ2-3, the V gene TRBV7-9; 9 nucleotides align to TRBD1. The V gene end was trimmed by 5 bases and the J gene end by 3 bases; junction bases not matched to a gene: 9. This CDR3 has 16 amino acids. Germline V gives CDR1 SEHNR, CDR2 FQNEAQ (reference sequence). The CDR3 here is CASSPYDRGGTDTQYF. The DNA for the CDR3 is TGTGCCAGCAGCCCTTACGACAGGGGGGGGACAGATACGCAGTATTTT.

This sequence joins TRBV7-9 and TRBJ2-1, with D perhaps TRBD1 (5 bases). The V gene lost 1 base and the J gene lost 2 bases, with 12 bases spanning the gap. The CDR3 length is 16 residues. Germline V gene lookup returns CDR1 SEHNR and CDR2 FQNEAQ (reference sequence). The CDR3 spells CASSLGPWGPYNEQFF. The CDR3 DNA reads as TGTGCCAGCAGCTTAGGCCCGTGGGGCCCCTACAATGAGCAGTTCTTC.

The chain links TRBV15 to TRBJ1-2; 7 bases are shared with TRBD1. Germline CDR1 is LNHNV and CDR2 is YYDKDF (reference sequence). Trimming cost V 1 base and J 8 bases; bases outside gene matches: 10. There are 15 residues in the CDR3. CDR3 loop: CATSRGTGVLEGYTF. The CDR3 DNA reads TGTGCCACCAGCAGAGGGACAGGAGTGTTGGAGGGCTACACCTTC. Variable domain in full (rest from reference TRBV15 and TRBJ1-2): DAMVIQNPRYQVTQFGKPVTLSCSQTLNHNVMYWYQQKSSQAPKLLFHYYDKDFNNEADTPDNFQSRRPNTSFCFLDIRSPGLGDTAMYLCATSRGTGVLEGYTFGSGTRLTVV.

The chain employs TRBV28 and TRBJ2-3, with TRBD2 matching over 11 bases. The trim removed 2 bases at V and 4 bases at J, leaving 2 bases unmatched. From germline, CDR1 is MDHEN and CDR2 SYDVKM. This CDR3 contains 15 residues. The CDR3 is CASSLLAGGADTQYF. In DNA, the CDR3 is TGTGCCAGCAGTTTACTAGCGGGGGGAGCAGATACGCAGTATTTT.

The gene calls are TRBV10-3 and TRBJ1-5; D might be TRBD1 (6 bases). Trimming stripped 0 bases from V and 6 bases from J, with 12 bases between. Germline loops: CDR1 ENHRY, CDR2 SYGVKD. CDR3 length: 15 amino acids. The CDR3: CAISESTGGGQPQHF. The CDR3, as DNA: TGTGCCATCAGTGAGTCGACGGGAGGGGGTCAGCCCCAGCATTTT.

This CDR3 is CATGGRAADEQFF. The CDR3 bases are TGTGCCACCGGGGGGCGGGCGGCGGATGAGCAGTTCTTC. The rearrangement joins TRBV6-5 to TRBJ2-1; perhaps TRBD2 as D (7 bases). Germline V lookup: CDR1 MNHEY, CDR2 SVGAGI. CDR3 length: 13 amino acids. Trimming took 10 bases from V and 8 from J, leaving 18 bases between them.

This clone was picked up one time. The chain links TRBV5-1 to TRBJ1-2, with no clear D. Germline CDR1 and CDR2: SGHRS and YFSETQ. V gave up 4 bases and J gave up 5 bases, with 12 bases separating them. CDR3 size: 13 residues. CDR3 region: CASSPPGGYGYTF. As DNA, the CDR3 is TGCGCCAGCAGCCCCCCCGGAGGGTATGGCTACACCTTC. The full variable domain, rest sourced from reference TRBV5-1 and TRBJ1-2, is KAGVTQTPRYLIKTRGQQVTLSCSPISGHRSVSWYQQTPGQGLQFLFEYFSETQRNKGNFPGRFSGRQFSNSRSEMNVSTLELGDSALYLCASSPPGGYGYTFGSGTRLTVV.

This clone showed up just once. The rearrangement uses TRBV5-1 and TRBJ2-7; perhaps TRBD2 as D (5 bases). The V end lost 1 base, the J end lost 0 bases, and 5 bases lay between the germline ends. The germline V gene encodes CDR1 SGHRS and CDR2 YFSETQ. CDR3 length equals 13 residues. The CDR3 here is CASSLTSSYEQYF. CDR3 sequence (DNA): TGCGCCAGCAGCTTGACTAGCTCCTACGAGCAGTACTTC.

The gene calls are TRBV7-3 and TRBJ2-1; 9 nucleotides match TRBD1. The CDR3 runs to 16 residues. After removal of 5 bases from V and 10 bases from J, the junction contained 15 bases not matched to a gene. The V gene's germline CDR1 is SGHTA and CDR2 FQGTGA. As DNA, the CDR3 is TGTGCCAGCAGCCCGGCGGGTTGGGGGACAGGGAAGGAGCAGTTCTTC. Protein sequence: CASSPAGWGTGKEQFF.

This clone was counted between two and nine times. The J gene is TRBJ1-5, the V gene TRBV30; TRBD1 might be the D (6 bases). Germline CDR1 GTSNPN, CDR2 SVGIG (reference sequence). Trimming left V 3 bases short and J 3 bases short, with 15 bases between. The CDR3 is 15 amino acids. The CDR3 coding sequence is TGTGCCTGGAGCAGGACAGTAAGTTACAATCAGCCCCAGCATTTT. Its translation is CAWSRTVSYNQPQHF.

The CDR3 sequence is CASSAYFGDREPQYF. The CDR3 DNA reads as TGTGCCAGCAGTGCCTATTTCGGGGACAGGGAACCCCAGTACTTC. The chain has TRBV6-1 and TRBJ2-5; 9 bases are shared with TRBD1. V gave up 4 bases and J gave up 9 bases; unmatched junction bases: 12. CDR1 and CDR2 from the germline V gene are MNHNS and SASEGT. The CDR3 has 15 residues.

The gene calls are TRBV5-1 and TRBJ2-2, with 10 nucleotides matching TRBD1. Trimming removed 6 bases from V and 0 bases from J; junction bases left unmatched: 5. In germline, CDR1 is SGHRS, CDR2 YFSETQ. This CDR3 is built from 16 residues. CDR3 in DNA: TGCGCCAGCACCCTGACAGGGGGCTCGAACACCGGGGAGCTGTTTTTT. Translating it yields CASTLTGGSNTGELFF.

The chain recombines TRBV18 with TRBJ2-3, with a possible D match to TRBD1 (5 bases). V gave up 0 bases and J gave up 11 bases, with 15 bases separating them. Germline-derived CDR1 and CDR2 are KGHSH and LQKENI. This CDR3 region has 14 residues. The CDR3 coding sequence is TGTGCCAGCTCACCACCGAGAGTGGGCAGGGTGCAGTATTTT. It translates to CASSPPRVGRVQYF.

This rearrangement joins TRBV19 to TRBJ1-1; 7 bases line up with TRBD1. The V gene end was trimmed by 6 bases and the J gene end by 5 bases; junction bases not matched to a gene: 15. CDR1 and CDR2 from the germline V gene are LNHDA and SQIVND (reference sequence). The CDR3 is made up of 16 amino acids. The CDR3 loop is CASRARLTRGGTEAFF. As DNA, the CDR3 is TGTGCCAGTAGAGCCAGACTAACCAGGGGGGGAACTGAAGCTTTCTTT.

The gene calls are TRBV7-2 and TRBJ1-1; D not certain. CDR1 SGHTA and CDR2 FQGNSA come from the germline V gene. This CDR3 spans 12 amino acids. Trimming cost V 1 base and J 6 bases, with 6 bases left between them. The CDR3 nucleotides read TGTGCCAGCAGCTTAGTTTTCTCTGAAGCTTTCTTT. Translation: CASSLVFSEAFF.

The rearrangement joins TRBV5-6 to TRBJ2-1; a possible D gene is TRBD2 (6 bases). Trimming shortened V by 3 bases and J by 11 bases, and 15 bases separated the two germline ends. Germline V gives CDR1 SGHDT, CDR2 YYEEEE. This CDR3 contains 13 residues. The CDR3 DNA is TGTGCCAGCAGCTCCCAGGTGGGGGGAAAGCAGTTCTTC. It codes for CASSSQVGGKQFF.

J is TRBJ2-5 and V is TRBV11-3, with 8 bases that match TRBD1. V trimming: 5 bases; J trimming: 1 base; junction bases outside the gene matches: 9. CDR1 is SGHNT and CDR2 is YENEEA in the germline V gene. CDR3 length: 16 amino acids. The CDR3 spells CASSLGTGNLQETQYF. CDR3 sequence (DNA): TGTGCCAGCAGCCTGGGGACAGGTAACCTCCAAGAGACCCAGTACTTC.